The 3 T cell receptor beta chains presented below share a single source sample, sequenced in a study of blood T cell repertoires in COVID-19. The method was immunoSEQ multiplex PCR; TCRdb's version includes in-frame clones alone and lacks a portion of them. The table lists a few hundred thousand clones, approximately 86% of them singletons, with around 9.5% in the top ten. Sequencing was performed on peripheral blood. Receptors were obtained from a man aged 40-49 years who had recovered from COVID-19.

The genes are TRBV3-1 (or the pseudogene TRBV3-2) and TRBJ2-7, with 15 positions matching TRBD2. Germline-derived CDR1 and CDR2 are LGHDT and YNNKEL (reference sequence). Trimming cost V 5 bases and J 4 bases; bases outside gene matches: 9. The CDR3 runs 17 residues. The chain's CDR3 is CASSTRTSGRVGYEQYF. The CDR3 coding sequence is TGTGCCAGCAGCACTCGGACTAGCGGGAGGGTCGGATACGAGCAGTACTTC.

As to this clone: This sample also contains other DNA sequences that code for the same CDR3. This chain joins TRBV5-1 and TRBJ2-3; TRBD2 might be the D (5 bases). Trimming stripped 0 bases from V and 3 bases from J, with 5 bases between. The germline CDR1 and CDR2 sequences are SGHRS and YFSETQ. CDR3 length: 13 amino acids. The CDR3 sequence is CASSLGGTDTQYF. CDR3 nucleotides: TGCGCCAGCAGCTTGGGAGGGACAGATACGCAGTATTTT.

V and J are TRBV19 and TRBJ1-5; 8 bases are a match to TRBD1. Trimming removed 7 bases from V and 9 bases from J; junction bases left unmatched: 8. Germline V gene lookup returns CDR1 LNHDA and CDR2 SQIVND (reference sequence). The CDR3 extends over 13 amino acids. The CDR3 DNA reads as TGTGCCAGTACCATCGACAGGGGACGGCCCCAGCATTTT. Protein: CASTIDRGRPQHF.